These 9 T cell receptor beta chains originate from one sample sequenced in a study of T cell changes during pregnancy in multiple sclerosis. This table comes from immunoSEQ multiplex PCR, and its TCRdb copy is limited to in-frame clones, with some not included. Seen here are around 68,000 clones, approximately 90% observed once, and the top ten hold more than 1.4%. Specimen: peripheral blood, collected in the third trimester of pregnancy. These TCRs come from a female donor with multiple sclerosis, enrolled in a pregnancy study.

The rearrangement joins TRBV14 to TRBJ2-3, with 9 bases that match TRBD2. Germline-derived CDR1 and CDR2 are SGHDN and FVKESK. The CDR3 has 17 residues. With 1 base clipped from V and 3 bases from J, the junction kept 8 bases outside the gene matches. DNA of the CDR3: TGTGCCAGCAGCCAAGTTTTGTTCAGCGGGGGGACAGATACGCAGTATTTT. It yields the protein CASSQVLFSGGTDTQYF.

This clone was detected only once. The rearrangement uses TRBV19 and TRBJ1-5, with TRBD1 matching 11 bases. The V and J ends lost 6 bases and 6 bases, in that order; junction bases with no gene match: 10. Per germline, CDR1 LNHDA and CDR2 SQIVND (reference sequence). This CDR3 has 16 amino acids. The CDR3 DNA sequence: TGTGCCAGTAGCCGAGGGACAGGGGGTTTCGGTCAGCCCCAGCATTTT. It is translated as CASSRGTGGFGQPQHF.

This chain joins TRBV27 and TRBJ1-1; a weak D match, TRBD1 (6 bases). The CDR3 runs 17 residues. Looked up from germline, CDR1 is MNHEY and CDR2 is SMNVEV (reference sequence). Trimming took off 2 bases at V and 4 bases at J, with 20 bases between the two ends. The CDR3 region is CASSLRGTGTSPTEAFF. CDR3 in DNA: TGTGCCAGCAGTTTACGGGGAACCGGGACAAGCCCCACTGAAGCTTTCTTT.

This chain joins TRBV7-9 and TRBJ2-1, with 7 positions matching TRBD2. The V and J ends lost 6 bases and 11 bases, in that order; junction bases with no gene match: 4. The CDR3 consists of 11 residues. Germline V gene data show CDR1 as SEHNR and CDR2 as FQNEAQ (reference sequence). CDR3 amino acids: CASRRGVKQFF. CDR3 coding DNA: TGTGCCAGCAGACGGGGGGTAAAGCAGTTCTTC.

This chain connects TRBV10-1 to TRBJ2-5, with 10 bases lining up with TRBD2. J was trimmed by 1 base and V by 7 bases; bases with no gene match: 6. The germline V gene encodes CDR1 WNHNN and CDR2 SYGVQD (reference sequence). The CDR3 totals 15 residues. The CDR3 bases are TGCGCCAGCACCTCCGGGACTAGCGCCCAAGAGACCCAGTACTTC. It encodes CASTSGTSAQETQYF.

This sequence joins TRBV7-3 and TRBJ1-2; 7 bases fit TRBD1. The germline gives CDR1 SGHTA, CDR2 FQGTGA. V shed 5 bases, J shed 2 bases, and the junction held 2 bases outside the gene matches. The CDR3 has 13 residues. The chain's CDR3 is CASSPGQNYGYTF. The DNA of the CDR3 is TGTGCCAGCAGCCCGGGACAGAACTATGGCTACACCTTC.

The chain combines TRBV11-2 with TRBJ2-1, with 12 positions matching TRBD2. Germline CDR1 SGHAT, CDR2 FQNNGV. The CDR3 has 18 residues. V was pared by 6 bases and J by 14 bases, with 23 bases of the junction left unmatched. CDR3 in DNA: TGTGCCAGCAGTTTCATGGGACTAGCGGGTAGGAGCTTGATGTTGGAGTTCTTC. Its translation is CASSFMGLAGRSLMLEFF.

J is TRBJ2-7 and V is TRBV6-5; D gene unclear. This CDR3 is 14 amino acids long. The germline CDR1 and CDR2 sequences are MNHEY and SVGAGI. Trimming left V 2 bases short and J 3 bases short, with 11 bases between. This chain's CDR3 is CASSYGQANYEQYF. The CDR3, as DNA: TGTGCCAGCAGTTACGGGCAGGCTAACTACGAGCAGTACTTC.

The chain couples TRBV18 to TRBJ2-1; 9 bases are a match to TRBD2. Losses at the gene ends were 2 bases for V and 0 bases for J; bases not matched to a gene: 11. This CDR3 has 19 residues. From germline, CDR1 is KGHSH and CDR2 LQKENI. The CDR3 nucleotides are TGTGCCAGCTCACCATCGGGGACTAGCAGTCACAGCTCCTACAATGAGCAGTTCTTC. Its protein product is CASSPSGTSSHSSYNEQFF.